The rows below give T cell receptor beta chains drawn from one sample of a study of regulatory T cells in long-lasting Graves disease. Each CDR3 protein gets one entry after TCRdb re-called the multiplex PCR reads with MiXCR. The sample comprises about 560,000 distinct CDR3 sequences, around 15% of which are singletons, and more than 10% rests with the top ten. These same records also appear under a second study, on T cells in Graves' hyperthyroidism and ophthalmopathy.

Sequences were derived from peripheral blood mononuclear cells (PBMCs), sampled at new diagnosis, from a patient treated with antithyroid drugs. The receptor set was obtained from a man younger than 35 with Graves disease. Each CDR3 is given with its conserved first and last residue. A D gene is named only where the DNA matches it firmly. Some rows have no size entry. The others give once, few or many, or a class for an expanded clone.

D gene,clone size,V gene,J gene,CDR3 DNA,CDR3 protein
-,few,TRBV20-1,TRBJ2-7,TGCAGTGCGTCTCGTACCTTCCCCTCCTACGAGCAGTACTTC,CSASRTFPSYEQYF
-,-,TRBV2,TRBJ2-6,TGTGCCAGCAGTGCGGATCGGGGGGCCAACGTCCTGACTTTC,CASSADRGANVLTF
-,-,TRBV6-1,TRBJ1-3,TGTGCCAGCATGGGCGCAGGTGGAAACACCATATATTTT,CASMGAGGNTIYF
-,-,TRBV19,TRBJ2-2,TGTGCCAGTAGTTACTCGTCCCCCTACACCGGGGAGCTGTTTTTT,CASSYSSPYTGELFF
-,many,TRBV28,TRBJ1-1,TGTGCCAGCAGTGAGATAGAGACTGAAGCTTTCTTT,CASSEIETEAFF
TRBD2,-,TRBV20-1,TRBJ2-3,TGCAGTGCTCATAAACTAGCGGGAGTCACAGATACGCAGTATTTT,CSAHKLAGVTDTQYF
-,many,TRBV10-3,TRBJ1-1,TGTGCCATCAGTGAACAGGAGAACACTGAAGCTTTCTTT,CAISEQENTEAFF
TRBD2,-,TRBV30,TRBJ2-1,TGTGCCTGGGGGTCCCTAGCGGGAGTCAGCAATGAGCAGTTCTTC,CAWGSLAGVSNEQFF
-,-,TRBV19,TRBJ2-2,TGTGCCAGTAGTATGCCCACTGGGGGGAGCACCGGGGAGCTGTTTTTT,CASSMPTGGSTGELFF
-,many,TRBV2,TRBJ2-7,TGTGCCAGCAGCCTTTCGACAGGCAGCCCTCCCTACGAGCAGTACTTC,CASSLSTGSPPYEQYF